Below, 20 T cell receptor beta chains from the same sample are listed, as sequenced in a study of T cells in Graves' hyperthyroidism and ophthalmopathy. RNA transcripts were the template for amplifying TCR beta CDR3 regions. First-round RT-PCR targeting the TCR CDR3 was performed with the HTBI primer set. MiXCR was run by TCRdb on the multiplex PCR reads, yielding one entry per CDR3 protein. This sample has 450,000 to 600,000 distinct CDR3 sequences, with 20% found just once. Sequencing was carried out using blood. Every receptor here comes from a man aged 40-49 years with Graves' ophthalmopathy.

The J gene is TRBJ2-5, the V gene TRBV18; unclear D gene. The V and J ends lost 1 base and 4 bases respectively, with 13 bases between them. Germline lookup yields CDR1 KGHSH and CDR2 LQKENI. This CDR3 region has 15 residues. As DNA, the CDR3 is TGTGCCAGCTCACCACTGATGGGTAGAGGAGAGACCCAGTACTTC. Amino acid sequence: CASSPLMGRGETQYF.

This clonotype has just a few counts. Given a much more abundant clone one base away, this may be a read error. The CDR3 bases are TGTGCCAGCAGCTCAGTAGGAGGGGGAAAGTCGAGCTCCTACAATGAGCAGTTCTTC. Its protein is CASSSVGGGKSSSYNEQFF. V usage is TRBV3-1 and J usage is TRBJ2-1; D may be TRBD1 or TRBD2 (6 bases each). The germline V gene encodes CDR1 LGHDT and CDR2 YNNKEL (reference sequence). CDR3 length: 19 amino acids. Trimming took 5 bases from V and 0 from J, leaving 23 bases between them.

This clonotype has ten or more counts. The CDR3 reads CSVRPGTTTDTQYF. The DNA of the CDR3 is TGCAGTGTTAGGCCGGGGACGACCACAGATACGCAGTATTTT. The chain is built from TRBV20-1 and TRBJ2-3, with D perhaps given as TRBD1 or TRBD2 (5 bases each). The CDR3 spans 14 residues. V was trimmed by 7 bases and J by 2 bases, leaving 16 bases between them. Germline V gene lookup returns CDR1 DFQATT and CDR2 SNEGSKA (reference sequence).

In this sample, this clonotype turned up many times. This rearrangement joins TRBV12-3 or TRBV12-4 to TRBJ2-1; perhaps TRBD2 as D (7 bases). V lost 8 bases and J lost 3, with 23 bases in between. The CDR3 covers 17 residues. CDR3 residues: CASYLYGGGRLYNEQFF. CDR3 bases: TGTGCCAGCTACCTCTACGGGGGCGGGAGACTCTACAATGAGCAGTTCTTC.

This chain links TRBV6-1 with TRBJ2-5, with 8 bases that match TRBD2. V lost 4 bases, J lost 6 bases, and 4 bases stayed unmatched. The germline gives CDR1 MNHNS, CDR2 SASEGT. This CDR3 contains 13 residues. CDR3: CASSGGGRKTQYF. The CDR3 DNA follows: TGTGCCAGCAGTGGCGGGGGGAGGAAGACCCAGTACTTC.

CDR3 nucleotides: TGCAGTGCTAGTTTCCTCCGGGCCTACGAGCAGTACTTC. This sequence encodes CSASFLRAYEQYF. V usage is TRBV20-1 and J usage is TRBJ2-7; D gene ambiguous. Looked up from germline, CDR1 is DFQATT and CDR2 is SNEGSKA (reference sequence). V lost 3 bases and J lost 2, with 11 bases in between. The CDR3 consists of 13 residues.

The chain carries TRBV19 and TRBJ2-7; D is perhaps TRBD2 (5 bases). The germline V gene has CDR1 LNHDA and CDR2 SQIVND (reference sequence). This CDR3 spans 16 amino acids. V lost 4 bases and J 5 bases, leaving 21 bases between the germline ends. The CDR3 DNA follows: TGTGCCAGTAGTAGGCATGTTCCGGGATTGAAAAACGAGCAGTACTTC. Residues: CASSRHVPGLKNEQYF.

A few counts support this clonotype. This chain uses TRBV7-9 with TRBJ2-5; TRBD2 agrees at 7 bases. Germline V gene data show CDR1 as SEHNR and CDR2 as FQNEAQ (reference sequence). The CDR3 is 12 amino acids. Trimming at V came to 4 bases and at J to 11 bases, leaving 7 bases not matched to a gene. The CDR3 DNA is TGTGCCAGCAGCTATAGCGGGCGGACGCAGTACTTC. It codes for CASSYSGRTQYF.

A few counts support this clonotype. The chain's CDR3 is CASSGGDRYMNTEAFF. In DNA, the CDR3 is TGTGCCAGTAGTGGGGGGGACAGGTACATGAACACTGAAGCTTTCTTT. The chain recombines TRBV19 with TRBJ1-1; 8 nucleotides line up with TRBD1. This CDR3 spans 16 amino acids. Germline lookup yields CDR1 LNHDA and CDR2 SQIVND (reference sequence). V dropped 5 bases and J dropped 0; count of bases not matched to a gene: 8.

This clonotype was detected ten times or more. V usage is TRBV7-2 and J usage is TRBJ2-2; unclear D gene. Germline assignment: CDR1 SGHTA and CDR2 FQGNSA. The V end lost 1 base, the J end lost 3 bases, and 12 bases lay between the germline ends. This CDR3 has 16 residues. The chain's CDR3 is CASSLVTMWDTGELFF. CDR3 coding DNA: TGTGCCAGCAGCTTAGTGACCATGTGGGACACCGGGGAGCTGTTTTTT.

To note about this clonotype: Since the CDR3 does not end with the conserved phenylalanine or tryptophan, this likely comes from a read error. This chain connects TRBV4-1 to TRBJ1-2; D gene uncertain. Germline CDR1 MGHRA, CDR2 YSYEKL. V dropped 0 bases and J dropped 0 bases, with 11 bases sitting between them. The CDR3 contains 16 residues. CDR3 sequence reads: CASSQDPQIPNYGYTL. CDR3 bases: TGCGCCAGCAGCCAAGATCCCCAGATCCCTAACTATGGCTACACCCTC.

A few counts support this clonotype. The chain has TRBV4-1 and TRBJ2-5; D call uncertain. This CDR3 has 14 residues. Per germline, CDR1 MGHRA and CDR2 YSYEKL. V lost 1 base and J 4 bases, leaving 10 bases between the germline ends. In nucleotides, the CDR3 is TGCGCCAGCAGCCAAGTTTTTGGGGTAGAGACCCAGTACTTC. It translates to CASSQVFGVETQYF.

The V call is TRBV6-2 or TRBV6-3, the J call TRBJ2-2; TRBD2 aligns across 7 bases. The CDR3 is 15 amino acids. J lost 5 bases, V lost 7 bases, and 10 bases had no gene match. CDR1 MNHEY and CDR2 SVGEGT come from the germline V gene. The CDR3: CASTREGLWTGELFF. CDR3 sequence (DNA): TGTGCCAGCACAAGGGAGGGATTGTGGACCGGGGAGCTGTTTTTT.

The chain uses TRBV29-1 and TRBJ2-2; D may be TRBD1 or TRBD2 (6 bases each). This CDR3 is built from 15 residues. Germline CDR1 reads SQVTM; CDR2 reads ANQGSEA. Trimming took 4 bases from V and 2 from J, leaving 14 bases between them. CDR3 loop: CSVGFGGGNTGELFF. As DNA, the CDR3 is TGCAGCGTTGGTTTCGGGGGCGGCAACACCGGGGAGCTGTTTTTT.

This clonotype was seen a few times. The chain combines TRBV2 with TRBJ2-7; no clear D. The germline V gene has CDR1 SNHLY and CDR2 FYNNEI. V was clipped by 6 bases and J by 6 bases, with 24 bases between them. The CDR3 consists of 16 residues. The CDR3 is CASRRDPDPGASEQYF. The CDR3 nucleotides read TGTGCCAGCAGACGAGACCCTGATCCGGGCGCTAGCGAGCAGTACTTC.

The chain combines TRBV20-1 with TRBJ1-1; D gene uncertain. This CDR3 contains 17 residues. V lost 0 bases, J lost 4 bases, and 21 bases lay in between. From germline, CDR1 is DFQATT and CDR2 SNEGSKA (reference sequence). DNA of the CDR3: TGCAGTGCTAGAGATGCTGGCATGGGGTCTTTGGGCACTGAAGCTTTCTTT. Its translation: CSARDAGMGSLGTEAFF.

This clonotype has just a few counts. The CDR3 nucleotides are TGTGCCACCAGTGATTCCGGACAGGGGGAGGTGGAGACCCAGTACTTC. This sequence encodes CATSDSGQGEVETQYF. The chain recombines TRBV24-1 with TRBJ2-5; 10 bases agree with TRBD1. V trimming: 2 bases; J trimming: 5 bases; junction bases outside the gene matches: 7. Per germline, CDR1 KGHDR and CDR2 SFDVKD. The CDR3 has 16 amino acids.

The genes are TRBV5-1 and TRBJ2-7; D unclear. Germline assignment: CDR1 SGHRS and CDR2 YFSETQ. V gave up 3 bases and J gave up 2 bases, with 15 bases separating them. CDR3 size: 15 residues. CDR3 sequence reads: CASSSDNSDPYEQYF. The CDR3, as DNA: TGCGCCAGCAGCTCGGATAACAGTGACCCCTACGAGCAGTACTTC.

For this clonotype: A much more abundant neighbour one base away suggests this may be a read error. V gene TRBV20-1 combines with J gene TRBJ2-5; TRBD2 aligns across 8 bases. CDR1 is DFQATT, CDR2 SNEGSKA, per germline (reference sequence). This CDR3 has 16 residues. The CDR3 protein is CSAEILAEGRGETRYF. The CDR3 DNA sequence: TGCAGTGCTGAGATACTAGCGGAGGGGCGAGGGGAGACCCGGTACTTC.

The genes are TRBV2 and TRBJ1-3; 8 bases map to TRBD1. V shed 3 bases, J shed 4 bases, and the junction held 2 bases outside the gene matches. This CDR3 is 14 amino acids long. The germline CDR1 and CDR2 sequences are SNHLY and FYNNEI. The DNA for the CDR3 is TGTGCCAGCAGTGAGGGACAGGTCGGAAACACCATATATTTT. Protein product: CASSEGQVGNTIYF.